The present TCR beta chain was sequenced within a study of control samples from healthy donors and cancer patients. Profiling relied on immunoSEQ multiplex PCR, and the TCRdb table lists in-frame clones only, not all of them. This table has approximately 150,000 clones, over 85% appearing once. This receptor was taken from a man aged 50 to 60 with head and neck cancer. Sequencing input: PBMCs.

The CDR3 here is CASKVDRYTGELFF. CDR3 nucleotide sequence: TGTGCCAGCAAGGTCGACAGGTACACCGGGGAGCTGTTTTTT. This chain joins TRBV27 and TRBJ2-2; D perhaps matches TRBD1 (6 bases). V lost 7 bases and J 3 bases, leaving 12 bases between the germline ends. The CDR3 contains 14 residues. The germline CDR1 and CDR2 sequences are MNHEY and SMNVEV (reference sequence).